Below, 21 T cell receptor beta chains from the same sample are listed, as sequenced in a study of blood T cells in healthy people across ages. Primers used in a second PCR of roughly 6 to 11 cycles were a sample-barcoded 5' primer and a J-beta primer mix. TCRdb fed the 5' RACE reads into MiXCR, producing one record per CDR3 protein. This sample has about 1,500,000 distinct CDR3 sequences, with 42% found just once. The sample comprised blood. The receptors derive from a woman aged 18-29 years in good health.

The chain joins TRBV11-2 to TRBJ2-3; 9 positions match TRBD2. Germline loops: CDR1 SGHAT, CDR2 FQNNGV. Trimming at V came to 0 bases and at J to 2 bases, leaving 6 bases not matched to a gene. CDR3 length: 17 amino acids. In nucleotides, the CDR3 is TGTGCCAGCAGCTTAGATGCGACTAGCGGCTCCACAGATACGCAGTATTTT. Protein: CASSLDATSGSTDTQYF.

The chain joins TRBV28 to TRBJ2-1, with 7 bases identical to TRBD1. The DNA end favors TRBJ2-7, so the J call may be wrong. The CDR3 spans 14 residues. Germline CDR1 is MDHEN and CDR2 is SYDVKM. The CDR3 is CASRLPGQYNEQYF. Here the CDR3 DNA reads TGTGCCAGCAGACTTCCGGGACAGTACAATGAGCAGTACTTC.

This clonotype turned up a few times. The chain is built from TRBV7-2 and TRBJ2-1, with 11 nucleotides matching TRBD2. The germline V gene has CDR1 SGHTA and CDR2 FQGNSA. J lost 7 bases, V lost 3 bases, and 8 bases had no gene match. CDR3 length equals 16 residues. The CDR3 DNA is TGTGCCAGCAGCTTCATGTTAGCGGGAGGGCCAAATGAGCAGTTCTTC. It codes for CASSFMLAGGPNEQFF. The whole variable domain, remainder taken from reference TRBV7-2 and TRBJ2-1, is GAGVSQSPSNKVTEKGKDVELRCDPISGHTALYWYRQSLGQGLEFLIYFQGNSAPDKSGLPSDRFSAERTGGSVSTLTIQRTQQEDSAVYLCASSFMLAGGPNEQFFGPGTRLTVL.

The chain's CDR3 is CASSFRTGAQGGYTF. The DNA for the CDR3 is TGTGCCAGCAGTTTCAGAACAGGGGCTCAGGGTGGCTACACCTTC. This sequence joins TRBV28 and TRBJ1-2; 7 nucleotides align to TRBD1. J lost 7 bases, V lost 3 bases, and 11 bases had no gene match. The CDR3 totals 15 residues. Germline loops: CDR1 MDHEN, CDR2 SYDVKM.

This clonotype was detected many times. The junction and the germline gene differ at one end; a read error may be behind it. The chain carries TRBV5-1 and TRBJ2-3, with D perhaps given as TRBD1 or TRBD2 (5 bases each). Per the germline V gene, CDR1 is SGHRS and CDR2 is YFSETQ. The CDR3 length is 14 residues. The CDR3 nucleotides are TGTGCCAGCAGCCCCGACAGAGGGACAGATACGCAGTATTTT. Encoded protein: CASSPDRGTDTQYF.

This clonotype has just a few counts. The V call is TRBV20-1, the J call TRBJ2-7; 8 bases map to TRBD2. Germline V gene data show CDR1 as DFQATT and CDR2 as SNEGSKA (reference sequence). CDR3 length equals 14 residues. V shed 4 bases, J shed 0 bases, and the junction held 5 bases outside the gene matches. CDR3 sequence: CSAKASGSSYEQYF. CDR3 nucleotides: TGCAGTGCTAAGGCCAGCGGGAGCTCCTACGAGCAGTACTTC.

The V gene is TRBV29-1, the J gene TRBJ2-3; D might be TRBD1 (6 bases). Germline values: CDR1 SQVTM, CDR2 ANQGSEA. Trimming removed 6 bases from V and 2 bases from J, with 21 bases in between. There are 16 residues in the CDR3. CDR3 in DNA: TGCAGCGTCCCAAACCCCCGGGACATAGCCACAGATACGCAGTATTTT. It is translated as CSVPNPRDIATDTQYF.

The chain carries TRBV20-1 and TRBJ2-5; weak D call: TRBD2 (6 bases). Per the germline V gene, CDR1 is DFQATT and CDR2 is SNEGSKA (reference sequence). Between the trimmed V and J ends, which lost 3 bases and 5 bases, there was a span of 16 bases. The CDR3 consists of 14 residues. DNA of the CDR3: TGCAGTGCTAGCTATCTTCGAGGAGGGGAGACCCAGTACTTC. This codes for CSASYLRGGETQYF.

This sequence joins TRBV5-1 and TRBJ2-7; 14 bases match TRBD2. Germline-derived CDR1 and CDR2 are SGHRS and YFSETQ. V trimming: 4 bases; J trimming: 6 bases; junction bases outside the gene matches: 6. This CDR3 contains 15 residues. The CDR3 protein is CASSGRLAGGLEQYF. The CDR3 bases are TGCGCCAGCAGCGGTAGACTAGCGGGAGGGCTCGAGCAGTACTTC.

This clonotype was seen more than once but under ten times. V gene TRBV28 combines with J gene TRBJ2-1, with a possible D match to TRBD1 (5 bases). Germline V gene data show CDR1 as MDHEN and CDR2 as SYDVKM. V lost 8 bases, J lost 4 bases, and 12 bases lay in between. This CDR3 is 13 amino acids long. The CDR3 sequence is CASATQGYNEQFF. CDR3 nucleotides: TGTGCCAGCGCAACTCAGGGATACAATGAGCAGTTCTTC.

The chain carries TRBV7-3 and TRBJ2-7; D is perhaps TRBD1 (5 bases). The CDR3 runs to 15 residues. Germline CDR1 and CDR2: SGHTA and FQGTGA. Trimming removed 2 bases at V and 3 bases at J, with 14 bases between. The CDR3 reads CASSLGMQGSYEQYF. CDR3 nucleotide sequence: TGTGCCAGCAGCTTAGGAATGCAGGGTAGCTACGAGCAGTACTTC.

This clonotype was seen a few times. The rearrangement joins TRBV20-1 to TRBJ1-2; possibly TRBD1 for D (6 bases). Germline CDR1 reads DFQATT; CDR2 reads SNEGSKA (reference sequence). Trimming removed 7 bases from V and 4 bases from J, with 19 bases in between. The length of the CDR3 is 14 residues. The chain's CDR3 is CSGSDGGRSYGYTF. The CDR3 coding sequence is TGCAGTGGATCAGACGGGGGGCGCTCCTATGGCTACACCTTC.

The V gene is TRBV5-1, the J gene TRBJ2-3, with no clear D. Germline lookup yields CDR1 SGHRS and CDR2 YFSETQ. V was cut by 4 bases and J by 2 bases, with 11 bases left in between. The CDR3 sequence is 14 residues long. CDR3 bases: TGCGCCAGCAGCCCGACGGTAGTCACAGATACGCAGTATTTT. Residues: CASSPTVVTDTQYF.

CDR3 residues: CAGSRDRMNTEAFF. CDR3 nucleotides: TGTGCCGGTTCCCGGGACAGGATGAACACTGAAGCTTTCTTT. The J gene is TRBJ1-1, the V gene TRBV6-1, with TRBD1 matching over 8 bases. The CDR3 has 14 residues. In germline, CDR1 is MNHNS, CDR2 SASEGT. J lost 0 bases, V lost 11 bases, and 8 bases had no gene match.

This clonotype was counted only a few times. The chain links TRBV3-1 to TRBJ2-3, with 8 bases lining up with TRBD2. In germline, CDR1 is LGHDT, CDR2 YNNKEL (reference sequence). CDR3 length equals 15 residues. Trimming at V came to 4 bases and at J to 5 bases, leaving 8 bases not matched to a gene. CDR3 region: CASSRGLAVGDTQYF. CDR3 DNA sequence: TGTGCCAGCAGCCGTGGACTAGCCGTTGGAGATACGCAGTATTTT.

This rearrangement joins TRBV20-1 to TRBJ2-1; 7 positions match TRBD2. Losses at the gene ends were 6 bases for V and 8 bases for J; bases not matched to a gene: 7. Germline assignment: CDR1 DFQATT and CDR2 SNEGSKA (reference sequence). The length of the CDR3 is 12 residues. CDR3 nucleotide sequence: TGCAGTGCGCAGTCTAGCGGTGATGAGCAGTTCTTC. It codes for CSAQSSGDEQFF.

CDR3 sequence: CASSLGLGQGDYEQYF. DNA for the CDR3: TGTGCCAGCAGCTTAGGCCTTGGTCAGGGGGACTACGAGCAGTACTTC. The chain links TRBV13 to TRBJ2-5, with 7 bases matching TRBD1. The DNA end favors TRBJ2-7, so the J call may be wrong. The CDR3 runs 16 residues. CDR1 PRHDT and CDR2 FYEKMQ come from the germline V gene (reference sequence).

This chain joins TRBV2 and TRBJ1-5; no clear D gene. Between the trimmed V and J ends, which lost 9 bases and 6 bases, there was a span of 18 bases. The CDR3 runs 14 residues. The germline V gene has CDR1 SNHLY and CDR2 FYNNEI. CDR3 region: CASSDIALSQPQHF. The CDR3 nucleotides read TGTGCCAGTAGCGATATCGCGCTGTCTCAGCCCCAGCATTTT.

V gene TRBV20-1 combines with J gene TRBJ2-5; 7 bases align to TRBD1. V shed 0 bases, J shed 6 bases, and the junction held 7 bases outside the gene matches. CDR1 and CDR2 (germline): DFQATT, SNEGSKA (reference sequence). This CDR3 spans 14 amino acids. CDR3 amino acids: CSAREGGLLKTQYF. The DNA of the CDR3 is TGCAGTGCTAGAGAAGGGGGCTTATTGAAGACCCAGTACTTC.

The table lists this clonotype with a few counts. This chain joins TRBV7-3 and TRBJ2-1; 7 positions agree with TRBD2. The CDR3 contains 14 residues. Germline CDR1 and CDR2: SGHTA and FQGTGA. V was clipped by 6 bases and J by 4 bases; unmatched bases: 6. CDR3 nucleotides: TGTGCCAGCAGTCATGGGGGGGGATACAATGAGCAGTTCTTC. It yields the protein CASSHGGGYNEQFF.

The chain uses TRBV20-1 and TRBJ2-7; TRBD2 might be the D (6 bases). The CDR3 is 16 residues long. Germline V gene lookup returns CDR1 DFQATT and CDR2 SNEGSKA (reference sequence). Trimming stripped 2 bases from V and 7 bases from J, with 24 bases between. The CDR3 protein is CSARLGPGLKGDEQYF. In DNA, the CDR3 is TGCAGTGCTAGACTCGGACCGGGACTTAAAGGAGATGAGCAGTACTTC.